Listed here are 18 T cell receptor beta chains from one sample, sequenced in a study of memory CD4+ T cells and cytomegalovirus serostatus. Single viable CD3+CD4+CD8-CD45RO+ cells were sorted as the memory CD4+ T cells. The data were produced by immunoSEQ multiplex PCR, yet TCRdb's version contains in-frame clones alone and is incomplete. Of about 52,000 clones listed, approximately 82% are singletons. The sequencing input was memory CD4+ T cells from blood. These receptors all come from an adult in good health and CMV-seropositive.

V and J are TRBV5-5 and TRBJ1-1; 9 bases fit TRBD1. Germline lookup yields CDR1 SGHKS and CDR2 YYEKEE (reference sequence). This CDR3 comprises 15 residues. The V and J ends lost 5 bases and 4 bases, in that order; junction bases with no gene match: 9. The CDR3 protein is CASRPPTGGLTEAFF. CDR3 sequence (DNA): TGTGCCAGCAGGCCTCCTACAGGGGGCCTCACTGAAGCTTTCTTT.

This chain joins TRBV28 and TRBJ2-7, with D possibly matching TRBD2 (6 bases). The V gene's germline CDR1 is MDHEN and CDR2 SYDVKM. The CDR3 is 16 amino acids. V lost 3 bases, J lost 2 bases, and 17 bases lay in between. Here the CDR3 reads CASSLPGGDGPYEQYF. CDR3 bases: TGTGCCAGCAGTTTGCCCGGAGGGGACGGCCCCTACGAGCAGTACTTC.

The chain carries TRBV18 and TRBJ1-2; D is ambiguous. The germline V gene has CDR1 KGHSH and CDR2 LQKENI. The CDR3 covers 13 residues. The V end was cut by 3 bases, the J end by 3 bases, with 8 bases between. The chain's CDR3 is CASSPLDDYGYTF. The DNA of the CDR3 is TGTGCCAGCTCACCCCTGGATGACTATGGCTACACCTTC.

The chain uses TRBV5-1 and TRBJ1-1; D is undetermined. Trimming removed 0 bases from V and 1 base from J, with 4 bases in between. CDR1 and CDR2 (germline): SGHRS, YFSETQ. The CDR3 consists of 13 residues. Here the CDR3 DNA reads TGCGCCAGCAGCTTGGGAGGGAACACTGAAGCTTTCTTT. This sequence encodes CASSLGGNTEAFF.

The CDR3 region is CASSLGYGAETQYF. CDR3 nucleotide sequence: TGTGCCAGCAGCTTAGGATACGGGGCAGAGACCCAGTACTTC. This rearrangement joins TRBV7-2 to TRBJ2-5; D may correspond to TRBD1 or TRBD2 (5 bases each). In germline, CDR1 is SGHTA, CDR2 FQGNSA. Trimming pared 1 base from V and 4 bases from J, leaving 10 bases between. The CDR3 spans 14 residues.

The rearrangement joins TRBV4-2 to TRBJ1-2; D remains unclear. With 0 bases removed from V and 0 bases from J, the gap between germline ends came to 14 bases. The CDR3 totals 17 residues. Germline CDR1 and CDR2: LGHNA and YNFKEQ. CDR3 coding DNA: TGTGCCAGCAGCCAAGATGAGGGTTACTCTACTAACTATGGCTACACCTTC. Translation: CASSQDEGYSTNYGYTF.

The chain couples TRBV7-2 to TRBJ2-3; 7 nucleotides match TRBD2. CDR1 SGHTA and CDR2 FQGNSA come from the germline V gene. CDR3 length equals 14 residues. Trimming removed 3 bases from V and 4 bases from J; junction bases left unmatched: 4. Written as DNA, the CDR3 is TGTGCCAGCAGCTTCGGCGGGGGAGCAGATACGCAGTATTTT. This sequence encodes CASSFGGGADTQYF. Using reference TRBV7-2 and TRBJ2-3 for the parts outside the CDR3, the full variable domain is GAGVSQSPSNKVTEKGKDVELRCDPISGHTALYWYRQSLGQGLEFLIYFQGNSAPDKSGLPSDRFSAERTGGSVSTLTIQRTQQEDSAVYLCASSFGGGADTQYFGPGTRLTVL.

In its sample, this clone was seen once. The chain is built from TRBV2 and TRBJ1-1; D is possibly TRBD1 (6 bases). There are 14 residues in the CDR3. Trimming removed 4 bases from V and 1 base from J, with 10 bases in between. Germline CDR1 is SNHLY and CDR2 is FYNNEI. This CDR3 is CASSGGAENTEAFF. The CDR3 DNA is TGTGCCAGCAGTGGGGGGGCAGAGAACACTGAAGCTTTCTTT. Looking up the rest from reference TRBV2 and TRBJ1-1 gives the full variable domain: EPEVTQTPSHQVTQMGQEVILRCVPISNHLYFYWYRQILGQKVEFLVSFYNNEISEKSEIFDDQFSVERPDGSNFTLKIRSTKLEDSAMYFCASSGGAENTEAFFGQGTRLTVV.

J is TRBJ1-1 and V is TRBV5-1, with 10 bases matching TRBD1. With 4 bases clipped from V and 7 bases from J, the junction kept 13 bases outside the gene matches. Germline loops: CDR1 SGHRS, CDR2 YFSETQ. This CDR3 has 16 amino acids. The CDR3 region is CASSPYRDRGSSEAFF. Written as DNA, the CDR3 is TGCGCCAGCAGCCCGTACCGGGACAGGGGTTCGAGTGAAGCTTTCTTT. Full variable domain (outside the CDR3, taken from reference TRBV5-1 and TRBJ1-1): KAGVTQTPRYLIKTRGQQVTLSCSPISGHRSVSWYQQTPGQGLQFLFEYFSETQRNKGNFPGRFSGRQFSNSRSEMNVSTLELGDSALYLCASSPYRDRGSSEAFFGQGTRLTVV.

The J gene is TRBJ2-3, the V gene TRBV7-8; no clear D gene. The CDR3 contains 12 residues. Germline lookup yields CDR1 SGHVS and CDR2 FQNEAQ. With 5 bases removed from V and 4 bases from J, the gap between germline ends came to 7 bases. The CDR3 reads CASSPPADTQYF. CDR3 DNA: TGTGCCAGCAGCCCCCCTGCAGATACGCAGTATTTT. The entire variable domain, with the rest obtained from reference TRBV7-8 and TRBJ2-3, is as follows: GAGVSQSPRYKVAKRGQDVALRCDPISGHVSLFWYQQALGQGPEFLTYFQNEAQLDKSGLPSDRFFAERPEGSVSTLKIQRTQQEDSAVYLCASSPPADTQYFGPGTRLTVL.

This clone showed up just once. The rearrangement links TRBV4-3 to TRBJ2-3; TRBD2 aligns across 9 bases. Trimming at V came to 0 bases and at J to 8 bases, leaving 6 bases not matched to a gene. The CDR3 is 15 amino acids. Germline assignment: CDR1 LGHNA and CDR2 YSLEER. In DNA, the CDR3 is TGCGCCAGCAGCCAAGATGGACTAGCGTCGGGTACGCAGTATTTT. Translating gives CASSQDGLASGTQYF.

This chain uses TRBV11-2 with TRBJ2-5, with D uncertain. V dropped 5 bases and J dropped 5 bases, with 9 bases sitting between them. Germline V lookup: CDR1 SGHAT, CDR2 FQNNGV. The CDR3 spans 12 residues. CDR3 DNA sequence: TGTGCCAGCAGCAATTTCATGGAGACCCAGTACTTC. Its protein product is CASSNFMETQYF. The complete variable domain, with remaining parts taken from reference TRBV11-2 and TRBJ2-5, reads EAGVAQSPRYKIIEKRQSVAFWCNPISGHATLYWYQQILGQGPKLLIQFQNNGVVDDSQLPKDRFSAERLKGVDSTLKIQPAKLEDSAVYLCASSNFMETQYFGPGTRLLVL.

This chain joins TRBV11-2 and TRBJ2-2; 11 nucleotides line up with TRBD1. This CDR3 comprises 16 residues. V lost 5 bases and J lost 4; bases outside the gene matches: 6. CDR1 and CDR2 (germline): SGHAT, FQNNGV. The CDR3 protein is CASSPPGTGGTGELFF. CDR3 bases: TGTGCCAGCAGCCCCCCCGGGACAGGGGGCACCGGGGAGCTGTTTTTT.

J is TRBJ2-2 and V is TRBV6-6; maybe TRBD2 (6 bases). CDR3 length: 13 amino acids. Trimming pared 7 bases from V and 6 bases from J, leaving 12 bases between. Germline V gene lookup returns CDR1 MNHNY and CDR2 SVGAGI (reference sequence). Here the CDR3 reads CASTSWGAGELFF. The CDR3 DNA follows: TGTGCCAGCACTTCCTGGGGGGCCGGGGAGCTGTTTTTT.

The V call is TRBV27, the J call TRBJ2-5; no definite D call. The CDR3 spans 13 residues. CDR1 is MNHEY, CDR2 SMNVEV, per germline (reference sequence). The V end lost 4 bases, the J end lost 4 bases, and 10 bases lay between the germline ends. The CDR3 DNA reads as TGTGCCAGCAGTTATCTGGCCCGAGAGACCCAGTACTTC. Translated: CASSYLARETQYF.

The count of this clone is one. The chain carries TRBV20-1 and TRBJ1-4; weak D call: TRBD1 (6 bases). The germline gives CDR1 DFQATT, CDR2 SNEGSKA (reference sequence). V lost 5 bases and J 10 bases, leaving 11 bases between the germline ends. The CDR3 extends over 11 amino acids. For the CDR3, the DNA is TGCAGTGCTCCAAAGGGGGGAAAACTGTTTTTT. Translating it yields CSAPKGGKLFF.

V gene TRBV21-1 combines with J gene TRBJ2-7; the D call TRBD2 from the table was never checked on the DNA. TRBV21-1 is noted as a pseudogene. There are 22 residues in the CDR3. In DNA form, the CDR3 reads TGTGCCAGCAGCAATAATATACTAGCGGGAGGACCAAATCCTGTTCGGTGCTACGAGCAGTACTTC. The encoded protein is CASSNNILAGGPNPVRCYEQYF.

The J gene is TRBJ2-7, the V gene TRBV10-3, with 8 positions matching TRBD1. The J segment lost 5 bases and the V segment lost 0 bases, leaving 9 bases of the junction unmatched. The germline V gene encodes CDR1 ENHRY and CDR2 SYGVKD. This CDR3 has 16 amino acids. The CDR3 nucleotides are TGTGCCATCAGTGAGTCGGGAGGACAGGGTAGAAACGAGCAGTACTTC. It is translated as CAISESGGQGRNEQYF.